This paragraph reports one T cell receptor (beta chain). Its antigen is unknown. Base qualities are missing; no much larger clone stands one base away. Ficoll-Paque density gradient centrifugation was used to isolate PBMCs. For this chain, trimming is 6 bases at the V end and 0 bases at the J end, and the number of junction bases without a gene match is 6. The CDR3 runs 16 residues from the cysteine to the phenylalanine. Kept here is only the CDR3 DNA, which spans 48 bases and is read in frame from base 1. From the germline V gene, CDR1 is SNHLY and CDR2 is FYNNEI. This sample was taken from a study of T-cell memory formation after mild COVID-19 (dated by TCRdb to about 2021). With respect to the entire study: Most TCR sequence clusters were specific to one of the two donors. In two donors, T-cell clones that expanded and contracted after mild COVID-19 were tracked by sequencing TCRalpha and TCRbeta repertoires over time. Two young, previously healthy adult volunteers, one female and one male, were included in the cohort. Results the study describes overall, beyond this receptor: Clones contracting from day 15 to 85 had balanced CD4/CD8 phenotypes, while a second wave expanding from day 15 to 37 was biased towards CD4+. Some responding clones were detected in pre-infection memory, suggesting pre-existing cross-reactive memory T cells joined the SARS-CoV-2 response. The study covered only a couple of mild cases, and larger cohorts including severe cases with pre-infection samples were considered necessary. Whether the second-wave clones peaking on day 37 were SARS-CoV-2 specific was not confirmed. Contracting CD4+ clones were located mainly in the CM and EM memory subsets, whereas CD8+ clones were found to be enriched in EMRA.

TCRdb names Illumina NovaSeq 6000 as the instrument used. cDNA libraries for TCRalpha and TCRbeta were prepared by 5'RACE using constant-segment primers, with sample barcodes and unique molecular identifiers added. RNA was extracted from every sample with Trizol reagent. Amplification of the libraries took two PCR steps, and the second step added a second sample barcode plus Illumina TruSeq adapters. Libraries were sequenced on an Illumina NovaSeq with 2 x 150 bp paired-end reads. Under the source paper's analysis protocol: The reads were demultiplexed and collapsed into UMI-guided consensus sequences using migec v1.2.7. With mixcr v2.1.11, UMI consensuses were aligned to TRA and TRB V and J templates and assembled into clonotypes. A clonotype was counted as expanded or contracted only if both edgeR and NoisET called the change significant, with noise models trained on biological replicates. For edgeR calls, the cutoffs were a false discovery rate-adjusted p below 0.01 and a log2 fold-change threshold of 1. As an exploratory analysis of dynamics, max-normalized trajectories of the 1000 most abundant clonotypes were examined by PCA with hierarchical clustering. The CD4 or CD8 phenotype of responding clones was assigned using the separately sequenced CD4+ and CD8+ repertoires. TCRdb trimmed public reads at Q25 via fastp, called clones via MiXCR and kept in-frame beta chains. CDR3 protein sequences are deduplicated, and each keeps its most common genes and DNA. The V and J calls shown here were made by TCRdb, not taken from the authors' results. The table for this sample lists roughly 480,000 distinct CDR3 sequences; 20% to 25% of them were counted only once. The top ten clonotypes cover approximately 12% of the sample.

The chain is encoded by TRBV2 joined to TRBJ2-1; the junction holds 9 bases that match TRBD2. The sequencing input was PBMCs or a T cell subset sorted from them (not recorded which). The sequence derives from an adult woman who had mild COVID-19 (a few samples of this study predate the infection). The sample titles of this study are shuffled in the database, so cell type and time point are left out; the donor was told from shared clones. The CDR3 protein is CASRRLAGLSYNEQFF. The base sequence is TGTGCCAGCAGGAGGCTAGCGGGACTCTCCTACAATGAGCAGTTCTTC.